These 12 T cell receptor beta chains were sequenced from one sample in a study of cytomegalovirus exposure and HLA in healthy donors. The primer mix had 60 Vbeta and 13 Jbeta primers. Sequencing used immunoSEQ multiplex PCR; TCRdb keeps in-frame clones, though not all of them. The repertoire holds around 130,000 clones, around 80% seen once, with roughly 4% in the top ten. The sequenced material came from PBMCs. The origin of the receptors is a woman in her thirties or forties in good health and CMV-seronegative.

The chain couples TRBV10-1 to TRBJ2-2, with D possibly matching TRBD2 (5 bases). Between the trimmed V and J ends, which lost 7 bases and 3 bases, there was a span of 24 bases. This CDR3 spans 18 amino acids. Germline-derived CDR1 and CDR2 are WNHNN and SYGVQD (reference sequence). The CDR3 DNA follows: TGCGCCAGCATTCCCGGAGGAGGTACGGGGTCGGACACCGGGGAGCTGTTTTTT. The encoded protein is CASIPGGGTGSDTGELFF.

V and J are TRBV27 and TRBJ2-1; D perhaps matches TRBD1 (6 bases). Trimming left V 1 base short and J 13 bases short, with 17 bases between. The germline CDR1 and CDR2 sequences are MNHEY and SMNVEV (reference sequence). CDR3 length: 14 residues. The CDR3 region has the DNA TGTGCCAGCAGTTTATTGGATCCCGGGGACATCCAGTTCTTC. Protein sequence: CASSLLDPGDIQFF.

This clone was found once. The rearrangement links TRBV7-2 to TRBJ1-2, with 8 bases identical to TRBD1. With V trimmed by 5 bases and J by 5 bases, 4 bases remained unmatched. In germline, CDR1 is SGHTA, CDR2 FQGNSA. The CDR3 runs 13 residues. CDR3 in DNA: TGTGCCAGCAGCAAGGGACAGGAGTATGGCTACACCTTC. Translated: CASSKGQEYGYTF.

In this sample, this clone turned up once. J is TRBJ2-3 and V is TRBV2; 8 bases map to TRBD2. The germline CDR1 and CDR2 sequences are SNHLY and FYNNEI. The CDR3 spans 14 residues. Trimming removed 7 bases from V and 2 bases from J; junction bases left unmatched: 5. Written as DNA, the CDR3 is TGTGCCAGCAACGGCGGGAGGACCACAGATACGCAGTATTTT. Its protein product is CASNGGRTTDTQYF. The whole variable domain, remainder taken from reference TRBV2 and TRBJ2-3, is EPEVTQTPSHQVTQMGQEVILRCVPISNHLYFYWYRQILGQKVEFLVSFYNNEISEKSEIFDDQFSVERPDGSNFTLKIRSTKLEDSAMYFCASNGGRTTDTQYFGPGTRLTVL.

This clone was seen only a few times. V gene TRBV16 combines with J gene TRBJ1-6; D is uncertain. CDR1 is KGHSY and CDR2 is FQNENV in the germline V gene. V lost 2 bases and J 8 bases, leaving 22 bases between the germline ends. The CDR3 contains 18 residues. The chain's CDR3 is CASSQVGRISLMDSPLHF. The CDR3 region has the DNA TGTGCCAGCAGCCAAGTCGGCAGGATTTCCTTGATGGATTCACCCCTCCACTTT.

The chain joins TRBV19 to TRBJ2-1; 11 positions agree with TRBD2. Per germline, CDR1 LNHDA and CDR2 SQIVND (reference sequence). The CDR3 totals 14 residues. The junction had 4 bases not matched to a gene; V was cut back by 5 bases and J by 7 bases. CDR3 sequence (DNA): TGTGCCAGTAGTTTTAGCGGGGGGGCAAATGAGCAGTTCTTC. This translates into CASSFSGGANEQFF. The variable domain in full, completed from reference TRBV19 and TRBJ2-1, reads DGGITQSPKYLFRKEGQNVTLSCEQNLNHDAMYWYRQDPGQGLRLIYYSQIVNDFQKGDIAEGYSVSREKKESFPLTVTSAQKNPTAFYLCASSFSGGANEQFFGPGTRLTVL.

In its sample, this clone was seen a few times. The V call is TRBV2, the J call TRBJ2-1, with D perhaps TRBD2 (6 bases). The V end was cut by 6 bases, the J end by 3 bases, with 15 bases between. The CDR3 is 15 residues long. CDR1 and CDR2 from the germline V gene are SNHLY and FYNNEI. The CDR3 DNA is TGTGCCAGCAGGCGGGGCGGGGCTTACTACAATGAGCAGTTCTTC. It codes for CASRRGGAYYNEQFF.

CDR3 in DNA: TGTGCCAGCAGCAACCGACAGGGACCGAACGAGCAGTACTTC. Translated, it gives CASSNRQGPNEQYF. The chain links TRBV5-5 to TRBJ2-7; 7 bases fit TRBD1. Germline CDR1 SGHKS, CDR2 YYEKEE (reference sequence). Trimming took 4 bases from V and 5 from J; bases not matched to a gene: 9. The CDR3 has 14 amino acids. Variable domain in full (rest from reference TRBV5-5 and TRBJ2-7): DAGVTQSPTHLIKTRGQQVTLRCSPISGHKSVSWYQQVLGQGPQFIFQYYEKEERGRGNFPDRFSARQFPNYSSELNVNALLLGDSALYLCASSNRQGPNEQYFGPGTRLTVT.

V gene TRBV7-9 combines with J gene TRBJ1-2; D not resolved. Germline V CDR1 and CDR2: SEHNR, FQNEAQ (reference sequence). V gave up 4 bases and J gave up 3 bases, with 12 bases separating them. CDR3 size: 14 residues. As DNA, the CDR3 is TGTGCCAGCAGCTCCGAAATAGGAGACTATGGCTACACCTTC. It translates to CASSSEIGDYGYTF.

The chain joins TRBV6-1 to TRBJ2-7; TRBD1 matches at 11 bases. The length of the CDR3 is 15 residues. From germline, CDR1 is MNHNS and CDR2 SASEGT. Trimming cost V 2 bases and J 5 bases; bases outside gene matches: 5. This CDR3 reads CASSELGQGAHEQYF. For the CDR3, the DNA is TGTGCCAGCAGTGAATTAGGACAGGGGGCCCACGAGCAGTACTTC.

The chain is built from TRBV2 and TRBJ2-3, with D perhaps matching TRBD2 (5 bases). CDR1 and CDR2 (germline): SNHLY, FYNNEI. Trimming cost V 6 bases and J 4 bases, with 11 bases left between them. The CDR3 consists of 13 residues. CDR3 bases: TGTGCCAGCAGCTTTAGCGAGGCAGATACGCAGTATTTT. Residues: CASSFSEADTQYF.

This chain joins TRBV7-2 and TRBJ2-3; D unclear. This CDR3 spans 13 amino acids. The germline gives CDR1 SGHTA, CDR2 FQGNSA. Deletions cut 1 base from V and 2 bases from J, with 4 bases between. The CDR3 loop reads CASSLVYTDTQYF. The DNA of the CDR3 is TGTGCCAGCAGCTTAGTCTACACAGATACGCAGTATTTT.